This entry lists 10 T cell receptor beta chains sequenced from one sample in a study of tumor-infiltrating lymphocytes in primary liver carcinoma. Making TCR beta cDNA involved approximately 480 ng total RNA and a constant-region primer. Employing slightly modified ARM-PCR, three nested multiplex PCR rounds were run, and these gave rise to the TCR beta libraries. Forward primers for TRBV1-TRBV30 and a C-beta reverse primer served the first two PCR rounds, at about 10 cycles each. TCRdb reprocessed the multiplex PCR reads via MiXCR and lists one record per CDR3 protein. The table records 90,000 to 150,000 distinct CDR3 sequences, 50% to 70% of them present only once. For each extraction, RNA and DNA were obtained together from around 20-30 mg of unsorted bulk tissue. The sample consisted of liver tumor tissue from sampling region 1. Subset denoted: tumor region T1, superior pole. The receptor set was obtained from a woman in her sixties with primary liver carcinoma and hepatitis B virus infection.

The table lists this clonotype with many counts. The genes are TRBV29-1 and TRBJ2-1; the match to TRBD1 covers 10 bases. Germline lookup yields CDR1 SQVTM and CDR2 ANQGSEA. The CDR3 is made up of 13 amino acids. J lost 3 bases, V lost 8 bases, and 4 bases had no gene match. CDR3 protein: CSSGTGVYNEQFF. In DNA form, the CDR3 reads TGCAGCTCCGGGACAGGGGTCTACAATGAGCAGTTCTTC.

The table lists this clonotype with a few counts. The chain employs TRBV11-1 and TRBJ2-7, with D possibly TRBD1 on 6 matching bases. The germline CDR1 and CDR2 sequences are SGHAT and FQDESV (reference sequence). V dropped 8 bases and J dropped 4 bases, with 15 bases sitting between them. This CDR3 spans 13 amino acids. The CDR3 DNA sequence: TGTGCCAGCGGGGCAGGGGAGCGTTACGAGCAGTACTTC. This gives the protein CASGAGERYEQYF.

Concerning this clonotype itself: This may stem from a read error, because a much larger clone lies one nucleotide away. The gene calls are TRBV29-1 and TRBJ2-1; D gene unclear. The germline V gene has CDR1 SQVTM and CDR2 ANQGSEA. The CDR3 is made up of 15 amino acids. Trimming pared 1 base from V and 2 bases from J, leaving 12 bases between. The CDR3 DNA sequence: TGCAGCGTTGAAGTACACCCCAACCCCTACAATGAGCAGTTCTTC. Protein: CSVEVHPNPYNEQFF.

This clonotype was seen repeatedly, ten times or more. This chain connects TRBV10-1 to TRBJ2-5, with D perhaps matching TRBD2 (7 bases). The CDR3 loop spans 14 amino acids. Germline assignment: CDR1 WNHNN and CDR2 SYGVQD (reference sequence). V was cut by 2 bases and J by 5 bases, with 12 bases left in between. CDR3 residues: CASSERGAVETQYF. DNA of the CDR3: TGCGCCAGCAGTGAGCGGGGGGCAGTGGAGACCCAGTACTTC.

The rearrangement links TRBV28 to TRBJ2-7; tentatively, D is TRBD2 (6 bases). In germline, CDR1 is MDHEN, CDR2 SYDVKM. V dropped 5 bases and J dropped 9 bases, with 14 bases sitting between them. The CDR3 consists of 12 residues. The CDR3 reads CASSEGLHGQYF. CDR3 nucleotides: TGTGCCAGCAGTGAGGGACTCCACGGGCAGTACTTC.

This clonotype was counted between two and nine times. This chain joins TRBV7-9 and TRBJ1-2, with TRBD1 as a possible D gene (5 bases). Trimming removed 0 bases from V and 10 bases from J, with 12 bases in between. The germline V gene encodes CDR1 SEHNR and CDR2 FQNEAQ (reference sequence). CDR3 length: 13 residues. The CDR3 region has the DNA TGTGCCAGCAGCTTAGCGGCCAGGGTGGACTACACCTTC. Translating it yields CASSLAARVDYTF.

Details on this clonotype: A much larger clone lies one base from this, so it may be a read error. This chain joins TRBV6-1 and TRBJ2-7, with unresolved D. The CDR3 loop spans 13 amino acids. V dropped 7 bases and J dropped 5 bases, with 15 bases sitting between them. Germline CDR1 and CDR2: MNHNS and SASEGT. The CDR3: CASNNFEVDEQYF. In nucleotides, the CDR3 is TGTGCCAGCAACAACTTTGAAGTCGACGAGCAGTACTTC.

This chain joins TRBV6-1 and TRBJ2-1; D is undetermined. V was shortened by 5 bases and J by 16 bases, with 27 bases between the two germline ends. The CDR3 covers 15 residues. Germline loops: CDR1 MNHNS, CDR2 SASEGT. The CDR3 DNA is TGTGCCAGCAGTAAGGACCCAAACTCCTACAATGAGCGATTCTTC. Amino acid sequence: CASSKDPNSYNERFF.

At least ten counts were recorded for this clonotype. The rearrangement links TRBV11-2 to TRBJ2-5; TRBD1 or TRBD2 may be the D gene (5 bases each). The CDR3 sequence is 17 residues long. CDR1 and CDR2 from the germline V gene are SGHAT and FQNNGV. Trimming cost V 0 bases and J 5 bases, with 19 bases left between them. CDR3 amino acids: CASSLDGRGAGAETQYF. For the CDR3, the DNA is TGTGCCAGCAGCTTAGATGGTAGGGGCGCGGGCGCTGAGACCCAGTACTTC.

The V and J genes are TRBV6-1 and TRBJ1-1; 10 nucleotides line up with TRBD1. The germline V gene has CDR1 MNHNS and CDR2 SASEGT. After removal of 11 bases from V and 9 bases from J, the junction contained 15 bases not matched to a gene. The CDR3 consists of 14 residues. In DNA, the CDR3 is TGTGCCGCCAACCGGGACAGGGGCGGGACTCAAGCTTTCTTT. It specifies CAANRDRGGTQAFF.